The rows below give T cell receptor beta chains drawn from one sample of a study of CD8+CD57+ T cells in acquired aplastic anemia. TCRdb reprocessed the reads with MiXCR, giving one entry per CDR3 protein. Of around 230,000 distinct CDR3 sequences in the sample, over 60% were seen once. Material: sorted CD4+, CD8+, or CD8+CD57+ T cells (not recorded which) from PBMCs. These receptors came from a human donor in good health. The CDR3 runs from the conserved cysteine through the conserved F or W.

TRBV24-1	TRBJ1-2	CATSDYNYGYTF
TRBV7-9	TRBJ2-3	CASSSDTGTQYF
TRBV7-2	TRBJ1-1	CASSFPPRGETEAFF
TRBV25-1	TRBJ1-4	CASSAPGQAILKLFF
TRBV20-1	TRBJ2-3	CSARDRSRVAASTDTQYF
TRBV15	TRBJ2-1	CATSRSTGGYNEQFF
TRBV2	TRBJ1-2	CASFRGRNYGYTF
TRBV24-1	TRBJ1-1	CATSDRDRGAEAFF
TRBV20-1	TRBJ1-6	CSAQTGANSPLHF
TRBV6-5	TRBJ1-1	CASSVARGREAFF
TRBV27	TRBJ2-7	CASRIAPSSYEQYF
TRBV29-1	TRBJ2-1	CSLLPSGSHEQFF
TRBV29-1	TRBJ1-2	CSALGDGLGEYYGYTF
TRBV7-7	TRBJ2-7	CASSLDWGQDYEQYF
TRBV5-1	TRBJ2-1	CASSLGSVLQGGYEQFF
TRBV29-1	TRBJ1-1	CSVGLAGGLSEAFF
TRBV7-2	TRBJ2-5	CASSAGGGAWETQYF
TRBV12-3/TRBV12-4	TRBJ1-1	CASLSLSDPTGAFF
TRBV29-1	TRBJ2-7	CSVGPGRNGYEQYF
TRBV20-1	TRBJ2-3	CSAPADGGVDTQCF
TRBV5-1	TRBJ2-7	CASSFLTDKLYEQYF
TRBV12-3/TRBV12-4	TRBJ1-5	CASSPHRGNQPQHF
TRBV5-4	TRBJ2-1	CASSLSPSGSSYNEQFF
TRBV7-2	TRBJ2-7	CASSSLVPEQYF
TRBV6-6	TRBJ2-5	CASSYRTPSQYF
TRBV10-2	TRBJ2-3	CATTSGGADTQYF
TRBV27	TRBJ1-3	CASSLAPFSGNTIYF
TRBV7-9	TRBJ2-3	CASSPLGAGSDTQYF